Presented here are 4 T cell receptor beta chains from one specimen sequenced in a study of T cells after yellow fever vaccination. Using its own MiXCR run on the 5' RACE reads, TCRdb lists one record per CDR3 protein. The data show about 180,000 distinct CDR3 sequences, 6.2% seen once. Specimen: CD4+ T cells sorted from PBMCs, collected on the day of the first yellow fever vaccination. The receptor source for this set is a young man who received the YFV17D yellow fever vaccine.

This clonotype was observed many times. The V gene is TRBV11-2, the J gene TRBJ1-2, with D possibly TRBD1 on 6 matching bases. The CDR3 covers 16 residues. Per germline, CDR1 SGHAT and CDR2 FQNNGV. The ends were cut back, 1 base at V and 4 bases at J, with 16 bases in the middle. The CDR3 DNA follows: TGTGCCAGCAGCTTAGGTCCTTACGACAGGTCCTATGGCTACACCTTC. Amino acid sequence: CASSLGPYDRSYGYTF.

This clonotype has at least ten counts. CDR3 coding DNA: TGTGCCAGTAGTACCGACGGGTACTACAATGAGCAGTTCTTC. As protein: CASSTDGYYNEQFF. This chain connects TRBV19 to TRBJ2-1; no reliable D call. Germline V gives CDR1 LNHDA, CDR2 SQIVND (reference sequence). V dropped 4 bases and J dropped 3 bases, with 10 bases sitting between them. CDR3 size: 14 residues.

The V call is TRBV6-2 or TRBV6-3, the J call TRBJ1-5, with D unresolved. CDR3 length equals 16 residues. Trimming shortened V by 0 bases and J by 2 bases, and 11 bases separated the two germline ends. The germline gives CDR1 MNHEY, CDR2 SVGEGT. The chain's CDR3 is CASSYSDRLGNQPQHF. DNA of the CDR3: TGTGCCAGCAGTTACTCGGATCGTTTGGGCAATCAGCCCCAGCATTTT.

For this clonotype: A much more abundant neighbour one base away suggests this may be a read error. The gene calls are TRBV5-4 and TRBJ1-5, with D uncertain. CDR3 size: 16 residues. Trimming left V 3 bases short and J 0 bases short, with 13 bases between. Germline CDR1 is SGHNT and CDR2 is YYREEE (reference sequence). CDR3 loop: CASSSVLMDSNQPQHF. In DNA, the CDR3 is TGTGCCAGCAGCTCGGTACTCATGGATAGCAATCAGCCCCAGCATTTT.